These T cell receptor beta chains were read from a single sample in a study of PD-L1 blockade in urothelial cancer. The method was immunoSEQ multiplex PCR; TCRdb's version includes in-frame clones alone and lacks a portion of them. The sample holds 60,000 to 85,000 clones, roughly 87% seen once. Source: PBMCs, taken around atezolizumab (anti-PD-L1) treatment. The receptors derive from a woman aged 70-85 years with urothelial cancer. The CDR3 runs from the conserved cysteine through the conserved F or W. A D gene is named only where the DNA matches it firmly. Some rows mark clone size as missing; the rest say once, few, many or name a class of expanded clone.

>TRBJ2-1|TRBV7-9|once|TRBD2
CASSPTLAGGLYNEQFF
TGTGCCAGCAGCCCGACACTAGCGGGAGGGCTATACAATGAGCAGTTCTTC
>TRBJ2-5|TRBV7-9|-|TRBD1
CASSLARGQETQYF
TGTGCCAGCAGCTTAGCCAGGGGGCAAGAGACCCAGTACTTC
>TRBJ2-5|TRBV27|-|TRBD2
CASSLGLAGAHQETQYF
TGTGCCAGCAGTTTAGGGCTAGCGGGGGCCCACCAAGAGACCCAGTACTTC
>TRBJ1-6|TRBV27|-|-
CASSTDSYNSPLHF
TGTGCCAGCAGCACGGACAGCTATAATTCACCCCTCCACTTT
>TRBJ1-1|TRBV30|-|-
CAWDKTGNTEAFF
TGTGCCTGGGATAAGACTGGGAACACTGAAGCTTTCTTT
>TRBJ2-1|TRBV9|few|-
CASSVGVGAYNEQFF
TGTGCCAGCAGCGTAGGAGTAGGGGCCTACAATGAGCAGTTCTTC
>TRBJ2-7|TRBV27|-|-
CASSLSSSSYEQYF
TGTGCCAGCAGTTTATCGTCTAGCTCCTACGAGCAGTACTTC
>TRBJ2-2|TRBV29-1|once|TRBD1
CSVSRDRGSGELFF
TGCAGCGTCTCCCGGGACAGGGGGTCCGGGGAGCTGTTTTTT
>TRBJ2-1|TRBV10-1|-|-
CASSGGFYNEQFF
TGCGCCAGCAGCGGGGGATTCTACAATGAGCAGTTCTTC
>TRBJ1-1|TRBV5-1|-|TRBD1
CASSLGQGRNTEAFF
TGCGCCAGCAGCTTGGGACAGGGGAGAAACACTGAAGCTTTCTTT
>TRBJ2-7|TRBV5-1|-|TRBD1
CASSIGTGGTYEQYF
TGCGCCAGCAGCATCGGGACAGGGGGAACATACGAGCAGTACTTC
>TRBJ2-5|TRBV15|-|TRBD2
CATSRELAGGLGQETQYF
TGTGCCACCAGCAGAGAACTAGCGGGGGGGCTGGGTCAAGAGACCCAGTACTTC
>TRBJ1-3|TRBV7-2|once|TRBD1
CASSLNVDRGNTIYF
TGTGCCAGCAGCTTAAACGTAGACAGGGGTAACACCATATATTTT
>TRBJ2-3|TRBV28|-|TRBD2
CASSLVAGARDTQYF
TGTGCCAGCAGTTTAGTAGCGGGAGCGAGAGATACGCAGTATTTT
>TRBJ2-7|TRBV30|many|-
CAWSGQPYEQYF
TGTGCCTGGAGTGGACAGCCCTACGAGCAGTACTTC
>TRBJ2-1|TRBV7-9|-|TRBD1
CASSTRQGAILAAYNEQFF
TGTGCCAGCAGCACGCGACAGGGGGCGATACTCGCGGCCTACAATGAGCAGTTCTTC
>TRBJ2-2|TRBV28|once|-
CASSFRGVKGADTGELFF
TGTGCCAGCAGTTTTCGCGGGGTGAAAGGGGCAGACACCGGGGAGCTGTTTTTT
>TRBJ2-7|TRBV28|-|TRBD1
CASSYRRGTGGPFYEQYF
TGTGCCAGCAGTTACCGGCGCGGGACAGGGGGACCATTCTACGAGCAGTACTTC
>TRBJ2-7|TRBV6-1|-|-
CASSAPGNYEQYF
TGTGCCAGCAGTGCCCCGGGGAACTACGAGCAGTACTTC
>TRBJ1-6|TRBV6-6|-|TRBD1
CASSYLPGQGLSPLHF
TGTGCCAGCAGTTACCTGCCAGGACAGGGTCTCTCACCCCTCCACTTT
>TRBJ1-6|TRBV2|-|-
CASRAGASSYNSPLHF
TGTGCCAGCAGGGCGGGGGCAAGCTCCTATAATTCACCCCTCCACTTT
>TRBJ2-6|TRBV5-1|-|-
CASSLGGGSGANVLTF
TGCGCCAGCAGCTTGGGAGGAGGGTCTGGGGCCAACGTCCTGACTTTC
>TRBJ2-7|TRBV2|once|-
CASSPWEYEQYF
TGTGCCAGCAGCCCCTGGGAGTACGAGCAGTACTTC
>TRBJ1-5|TRBV7-2|few|-
CASSNSGDAHQPQHF
TGTGCCAGCAGCAATAGCGGGGATGCTCATCAGCCCCAGCATTTT
>TRBJ2-4|TRBV5-1|few|TRBD2
CASSDTSGVTNIQYF
TGCGCCAGCAGCGACACTAGCGGGGTTACAAACATTCAGTACTTC
>TRBJ1-4|TRBV6-6|-|-
CASSEGQYEKLFF
TGTGCCAGCAGCGAAGGACAGTATGAAAAACTGTTTTTT
>TRBJ1-2|TRBV30|-|-
CAWRTPTYTGRANYGYTF
TGTGCCTGGAGGACCCCAACATATACAGGACGAGCTAACTATGGCTACACCTTC
>TRBJ2-3|TRBV11-3|-|-
CASSLGPADTQYF
TGTGCCAGCAGCTTGGGGCCGGCAGATACGCAGTATTTT
>TRBJ2-7|TRBV7-9|-|-
CASSSSSGGYEQYF
TGTGCCAGCAGCTCCTCGAGTGGGGGGTACGAGCAGTACTTC
>TRBJ1-1|TRBV5-1|-|-
CASSLGQGINTEAFF
TGCGCCAGCAGCTTGGGGCAGGGGATAAACACTGAAGCTTTCTTT
>TRBJ2-2|TRBV5-1|few|TRBD1
CASSWTGRTGELFF
TGCGCCAGCAGCTGGACAGGGAGAACCGGGGAGCTGTTTTTT
>TRBJ2-1|TRBV29-1|-|TRBD2
CSPTGGLRGRRYNEQFF
TGCAGCCCCACGGGGGGTTTAAGGGGTCGAAGGTACAATGAGCAGTTCTTC
>TRBJ2-1|TRBV6-6|-|-
CASSYSSREQFF
TGTGCCAGCAGTTACTCTTCTCGGGAGCAGTTCTTC
>TRBJ2-7|TRBV5-1|-|-
CASSPGGGIYEQYF
TGCGCCAGCAGCCCTGGCGGCGGAATATACGAGCAGTACTTC
>TRBJ2-3|TRBV6-5|-|-
CASSYEGGGTDTQYF
TGTGCCAGCAGTTACGAGGGTGGTGGCACAGATACGCAGTATTTT
>TRBJ1-2|TRBV19|-|-
CASSIRTAYGYTF
TGTGCCAGTAGTATCAGGACAGCTTATGGCTACACCTTC
>TRBJ1-2|TRBV5-1|-|TRBD1
CASSSGTDYGYTF
TGCGCCAGCAGCTCCGGGACAGACTATGGCTACACCTTC
>TRBJ2-2|TRBV6-5|-|TRBD1
CASSYSSFSGTGKLFF
TGTGCCAGCAGTTACTCTTCCTTTTCGGGGACAGGGAAGCTGTTTTTT
>TRBJ1-2|TRBV4-3|-|TRBD1
CASSQAGTGDRGYTF
TGCGCCAGCAGCCAGGCCGGGACAGGGGATCGCGGCTACACCTTC
>TRBJ1-2|TRBV9|-|-
CASNLGGTGYTF
TGTGCCAGCAACCTGGGGGGGACAGGCTACACCTTC
>TRBJ2-3|TRBV5-4|-|TRBD2
CASSLGGLAGADTQYF
TGTGCCAGCAGCTTGGGGGGACTAGCGGGGGCAGATACGCAGTATTTT
>TRBJ2-3|TRBV7-6|-|TRBD1
CASSVRGGTGGFSTDTQYF
TGTGCCAGCAGCGTTAGGGGTGGGACAGGGGGCTTCAGCACAGATACGCAGTATTTT
>TRBJ1-2|TRBV7-9|-|-
CASSLTSGGLGYTF
TGTGCCAGCAGCTTAACGTCCGGGGGTTTGGGCTACACCTTC